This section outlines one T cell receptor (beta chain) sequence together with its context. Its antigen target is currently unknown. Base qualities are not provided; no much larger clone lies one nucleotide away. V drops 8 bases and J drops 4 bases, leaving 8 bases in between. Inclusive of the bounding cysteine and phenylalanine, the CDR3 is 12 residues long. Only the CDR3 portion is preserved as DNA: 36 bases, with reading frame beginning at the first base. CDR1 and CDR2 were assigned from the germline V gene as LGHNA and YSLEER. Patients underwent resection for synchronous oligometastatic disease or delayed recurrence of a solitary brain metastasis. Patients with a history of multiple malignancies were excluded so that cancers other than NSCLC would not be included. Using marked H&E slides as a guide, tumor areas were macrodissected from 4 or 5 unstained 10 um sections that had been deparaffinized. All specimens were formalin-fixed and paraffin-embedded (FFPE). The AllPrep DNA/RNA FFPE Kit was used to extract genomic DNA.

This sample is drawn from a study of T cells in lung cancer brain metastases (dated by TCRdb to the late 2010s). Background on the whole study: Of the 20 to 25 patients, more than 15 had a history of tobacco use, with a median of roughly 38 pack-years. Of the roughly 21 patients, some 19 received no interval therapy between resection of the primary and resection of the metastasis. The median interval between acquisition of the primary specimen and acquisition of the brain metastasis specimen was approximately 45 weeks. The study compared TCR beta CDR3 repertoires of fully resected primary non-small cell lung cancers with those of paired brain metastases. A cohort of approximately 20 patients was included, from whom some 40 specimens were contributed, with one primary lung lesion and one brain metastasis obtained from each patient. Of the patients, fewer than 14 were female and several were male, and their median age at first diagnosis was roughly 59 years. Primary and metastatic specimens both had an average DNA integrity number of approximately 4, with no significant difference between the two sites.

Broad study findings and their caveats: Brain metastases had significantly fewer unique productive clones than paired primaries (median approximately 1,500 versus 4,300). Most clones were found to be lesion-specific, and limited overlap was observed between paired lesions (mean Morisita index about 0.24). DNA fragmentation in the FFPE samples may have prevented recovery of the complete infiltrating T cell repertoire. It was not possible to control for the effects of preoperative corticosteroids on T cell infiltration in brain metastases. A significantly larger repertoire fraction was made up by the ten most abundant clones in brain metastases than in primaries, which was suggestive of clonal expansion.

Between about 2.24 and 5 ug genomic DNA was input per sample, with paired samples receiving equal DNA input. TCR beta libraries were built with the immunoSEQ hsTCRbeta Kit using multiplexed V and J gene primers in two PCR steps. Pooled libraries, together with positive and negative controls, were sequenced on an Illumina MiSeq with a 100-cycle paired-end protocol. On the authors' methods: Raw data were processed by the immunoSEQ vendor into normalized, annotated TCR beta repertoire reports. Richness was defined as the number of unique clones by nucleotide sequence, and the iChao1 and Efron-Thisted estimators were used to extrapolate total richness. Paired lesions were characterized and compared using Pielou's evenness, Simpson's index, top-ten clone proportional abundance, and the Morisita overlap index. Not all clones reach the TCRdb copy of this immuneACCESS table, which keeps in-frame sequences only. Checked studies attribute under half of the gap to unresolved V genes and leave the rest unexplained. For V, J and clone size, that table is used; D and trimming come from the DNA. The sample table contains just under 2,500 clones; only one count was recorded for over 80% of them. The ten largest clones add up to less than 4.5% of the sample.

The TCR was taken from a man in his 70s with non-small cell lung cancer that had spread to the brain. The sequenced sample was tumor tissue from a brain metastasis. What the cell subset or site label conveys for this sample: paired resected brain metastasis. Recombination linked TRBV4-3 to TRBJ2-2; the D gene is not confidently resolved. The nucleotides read TGCGCCAGCGGTATCTCCACCGGGGAGCTGTTTTTT. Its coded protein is CASGISTGELFF.